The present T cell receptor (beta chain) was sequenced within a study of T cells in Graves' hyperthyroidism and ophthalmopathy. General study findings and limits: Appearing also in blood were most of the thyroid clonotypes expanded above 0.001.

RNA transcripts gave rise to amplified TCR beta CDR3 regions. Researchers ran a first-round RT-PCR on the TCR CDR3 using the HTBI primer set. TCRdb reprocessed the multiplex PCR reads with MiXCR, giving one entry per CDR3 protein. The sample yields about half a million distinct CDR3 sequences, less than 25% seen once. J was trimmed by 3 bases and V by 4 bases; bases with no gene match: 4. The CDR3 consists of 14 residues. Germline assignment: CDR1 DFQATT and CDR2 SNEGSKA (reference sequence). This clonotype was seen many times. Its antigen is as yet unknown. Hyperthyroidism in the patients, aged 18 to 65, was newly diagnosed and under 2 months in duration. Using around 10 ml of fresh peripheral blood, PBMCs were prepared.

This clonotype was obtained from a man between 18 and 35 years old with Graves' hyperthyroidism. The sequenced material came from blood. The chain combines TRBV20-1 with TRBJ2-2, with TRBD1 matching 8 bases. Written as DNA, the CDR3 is TGCAGTGCTAAGGGACAGGTTTACACCGGGGAGCTGTTTTTT. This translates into CSAKGQVYTGELFF.